This T cell receptor beta chain was sequenced in a study of T cells after yellow fever vaccination. Study background: Libraries from low-cell-number fractions were prepared with the SMART-Seq v4 Ultra Low Input RNA kit.

Synthesis of TCR cDNA relied on 5'RACE template switching, which attached a universal primer site and UMIs. TCRdb processed the 5' RACE reads anew with MiXCR; each CDR3 protein has one entry. The sample lists hundreds of thousands of distinct CDR3 sequences; less than 9.5% were seen once. General study results and limits: Some clonotypes, a small share, were shared between CD4 and CD8 compartments.

This clonotype was seen a handful of times. Antigen unknown. This CDR3 region has 12 residues. Between the trimmed V and J ends, which lost 5 bases and 6 bases, there was a span of 11 bases. Germline CDR1 is SGHRS and CDR2 is YFSETQ. The sample consisted of PBMCs, taken roughly 47 days after the first yellow fever vaccination. The source of this sequence is a man younger than 35 who received the YFV17D yellow fever vaccine. V usage is TRBV5-1 and J usage is TRBJ1-2, with a weak D call TRBD1 (6 bases). The CDR3 here is CASSTGLDGYTF. CDR3 DNA: TGCGCCAGCAGTACAGGGCTTGATGGCTACACCTTC.